A selection of T cell receptor beta chains follows, all from one sample in a study of T cell responses to AZD1222 COVID-19 vaccine. Here immunoSEQ multiplex PCR was the method, and the copy in TCRdb shows in-frame clones only, minus some. The sample lists about 160,000 clones; approximately 92% were seen once. This sample comprised peripheral blood, obtained on day 0 of AZD1222 vaccination. These receptors were collected from an adult in good health. The CDR3 runs from the conserved cysteine through the conserved F or W. The D gene is left open where the match is weak. The size entry is marked missing in some rows and otherwise reads once, few, many or a size class.

v_gene,abundance,d_gene,j_gene,CDR3aa,CDR3nt
TRBV15,-,TRBD2,TRBJ2-5,CATSRGSGGATQTQYF,TGTGCCACCAGCAGAGGAAGCGGGGGAGCTACTCAGACCCAGTACTTC
TRBV29-1,once,-,TRBJ2-3,CSVDGRRASTDTQYF,TGCAGCGTTGATGGCCGGCGTGCTAGCACAGATACGCAGTATTTT
TRBV27,once,-,TRBJ1-1,CASSLLENGNTEAFF,TGTGCCAGCAGTTTATTGGAGAATGGAAACACTGAAGCTTTCTTT
TRBV30,-,TRBD1,TRBJ1-5,CAWSQITGDQPQHF,TGTGCCTGGAGCCAAATTACAGGGGATCAGCCCCAGCATTTT
TRBV7-2,few,TRBD1,TRBJ1-2,CASSLEFGQGGDGYTF,TGTGCCAGCAGCTTAGAATTCGGGCAGGGGGGCGATGGCTACACCTTC
TRBV20-1,-,TRBD2,TRBJ2-1,CSASLASGASEQFF,TGCAGTGCTAGTCTGGCTAGCGGGGCGAGTGAGCAGTTCTTC
TRBV3-1/TRBV3-2,once,-,TRBJ1-1,CASSQVFGNTEAFF,TGTGCCAGCAGCCAAGTTTTCGGCAACACTGAAGCTTTCTTT
TRBV7-2,-,-,TRBJ2-3,CASSLVGVTDTQYF,TGTGCCAGCAGCTTAGTCGGGGTCACAGATACGCAGTATTTT
TRBV28,-,-,TRBJ1-5,CASRLPNLASPHQPQHF,TGTGCCAGCAGACTACCCAACCTGGCGAGTCCTCATCAGCCCCAGCATTTT
TRBV7-8,-,TRBD1,TRBJ1-1,CASSLAVSDRPTEAFF,TGTGCCAGCAGCTTAGCAGTATCGGACAGGCCCACTGAAGCTTTCTTT
TRBV3-1/TRBV3-2,-,-,TRBJ1-6,CASTPGWGHSPLHF,TGTGCCAGCACCCCAGGGTGGGGACATTCACCCCTCCACTTT
TRBV7-3,-,-,TRBJ2-1,CASSLDSYNEQFF,TGTGCCAGCAGCTTGGACAGTTACAATGAGCAGTTCTTC
TRBV6-5,-,TRBD2,TRBJ2-5,CASRAGLATEETQYF,TGTGCCAGCAGAGCGGGACTAGCGACAGAAGAGACCCAGTACTTC
TRBV9,-,-,TRBJ1-2,CASSVGLSGYGYTF,TGTGCCAGCAGCGTAGGTCTGTCCGGGTATGGCTACACCTTC
TRBV14,-,TRBD1,TRBJ1-5,CASSQRDRGRDSNQPQHF,TGTGCCAGCAGCCAACGGGACAGGGGGCGTGATAGCAATCAGCCCCAGCATTTT
TRBV5-4,-,-,TRBJ1-1,CASSLEAKTTEAFF,TGTGCCAGCAGCTTGGAAGCCAAGACCACTGAAGCTTTCTTT
TRBV6-2/TRBV6-3,-,-,TRBJ2-3,CASSYTLSGTDTQYF,TGTGCCAGCAGTTATACCCTATCGGGCACAGATACGCAGTATTTT
TRBV5-6,-,-,TRBJ2-7,CASNSAAGTHEQYF,TGTGCCAGCAACTCCGCGGCGGGCACCCACGAGCAGTACTTC
TRBV7-2,-,TRBD1,TRBJ1-1,CASSLAYWTGVKGMNTEAFF,TGTGCCAGCAGCCTAGCTTACTGGACAGGGGTGAAGGGAATGAACACTGAAGCTTTCTTT
TRBV28,-,-,TRBJ1-1,CASQNLVRGEAFF,TGTGCCAGCCAAAACCTCGTAAGGGGTGAAGCTTTCTTT
TRBV2,-,-,TRBJ1-2,CASREDKYGYTF,TGTGCCAGCAGGGAGGACAAGTATGGCTACACCTTC
TRBV7-9,-,-,TRBJ2-1,CASSLAEGVYNEQFF,TGTGCCAGCAGCCTGGCCGAGGGGGTTTACAATGAGCAGTTCTTC
TRBV6-2/TRBV6-3,-,-,TRBJ1-2,CASSHRVDGYTF,TGTGCCAGCAGCCATCGGGTGGATGGCTACACCTTC
TRBV19,-,TRBD2,TRBJ2-7,CASASGVSYEQYF,TGTGCCAGCGCTAGCGGGGTCTCCTACGAGCAGTACTTC
TRBV5-6,-,-,TRBJ2-7,CASSLARTALDEQYF,TGTGCCAGCAGCTTGGCCCGGACTGCCCTAGACGAGCAGTACTTC
TRBV19,-,-,TRBJ1-5,CASSIEGPHQPQHF,TGTGCCAGTAGTATTGAGGGGCCCCATCAGCCCCAGCATTTT
TRBV7-8,-,-,TRBJ2-2,CASSRNRDLDTGELFF,TGTGCCAGCAGTCGGAACAGGGATTTGGACACCGGGGAGCTGTTTTTT
TRBV10-1,-,-,TRBJ1-6,CASSGTGNSPLHF,TGCGCCAGCAGTGGGACGGGGAATTCACCCCTCCACTTT
TRBV7-3,-,-,TRBJ2-1,CASSLYQGSYNEQFF,TGTGCCAGCAGCTTATACCAGGGTTCCTACAATGAGCAGTTCTTC
TRBV27,-,TRBD2,TRBJ2-1,CASLFLAGGQNEQFF,TGTGCCAGCCTCTTCCTAGCGGGGGGGCAGAATGAGCAGTTCTTC
TRBV7-3,-,-,TRBJ1-4,CASSPRSHRGRDVANEKLFF,TGTGCCAGCAGCCCCCGATCTCACCGGGGCCGGGACGTGGCTAATGAAAAACTGTTTTTT
TRBV4-3,-,TRBD1,TRBJ2-1,CASSQETGAPNEQFF,TGCGCCAGCAGCCAAGAGACAGGGGCGCCCAATGAGCAGTTCTTC
TRBV5-4,-,-,TRBJ1-2,CASSLGTKQDGYTF,TGTGCCAGCAGCTTGGGAACAAAGCAGGATGGCTACACCTTC
TRBV5-1,-,TRBD1,TRBJ1-4,CASSPTGVGEKLFF,TGCGCCAGCAGCCCGACAGGGGTTGGGGAAAAACTGTTTTTT
TRBV11-2,-,TRBD1,TRBJ1-2,CASSSLGQSNYGYTF,TGTGCCAGCAGCTCACTGGGACAGAGTAACTATGGCTACACCTTC
TRBV5-5,-,TRBD1,TRBJ1-6,CASSRTGDVDSPLHF,TGTGCCAGCAGCCGGACAGGGGACGTGGATTCACCCCTCCACTTT
TRBV28,-,-,TRBJ2-5,CASSLLWETQYF,TGTGCCAGCAGTTTGCTCTGGGAGACCCAGTACTTC
TRBV12-3/TRBV12-4,-,-,TRBJ1-1,CASSFGQPEAFF,TGTGCCAGCAGTTTTGGACAGCCTGAAGCTTTCTTT
TRBV11-2,once,-,TRBJ1-1,CASSLGRRGTEAFF,TGTGCCAGCAGCTTAGGTCGCAGGGGAACTGAAGCTTTCTTT
TRBV12-3/TRBV12-4,-,-,TRBJ1-6,CASSKRGYSPLHF,TGTGCCAGCAGCAAAAGGGGCTACTCACCCCTCCACTTT
TRBV18,-,-,TRBJ2-4,CASSQTGLGNIQYF,TGTGCCAGCTCACAAACAGGGCTTGGAAACATTCAGTACTTC
TRBV18,-,-,TRBJ1-6,CASSTEGWDNSPLHF,TGTGCCAGCTCAACGGAGGGGTGGGATAATTCACCCCTCCACTTT
TRBV4-1,-,-,TRBJ1-4,CASSQDGRKLFF,TGCGCCAGCAGCCAAGATGGCAGAAAACTGTTTTTT
TRBV10-1,-,-,TRBJ2-1,CASSGPDGNEQFF,TGCGCCAGCAGTGGGCCCGACGGCAATGAGCAGTTCTTC
TRBV18,-,TRBD1,TRBJ2-3,CASSPQGQGLGTQYF,TGTGCCAGCTCACCACAGGGACAGGGTTTAGGTACGCAGTATTTT
TRBV5-4,-,-,TRBJ2-6,CASSLSGAGANVLTF,TGTGCCAGCAGCTTGTCGGGGGCTGGGGCCAACGTCCTGACTTTC
TRBV7-7,-,TRBD1,TRBJ2-7,CASSRDRFNEQYF,TGTGCTAGCAGCCGGGACAGGTTTAACGAGCAGTACTTC
TRBV10-1,once,-,TRBJ1-1,CASRNDENEAFF,TGCGCCAGCAGAAACGATGAAAATGAAGCTTTCTTT
TRBV19,-,-,TRBJ1-4,CASSMPPGPAGSTNEKLFF,TGTGCCAGTAGTATGCCCCCGGGGCCCGCTGGCTCAACTAATGAAAAACTGTTTTTT
TRBV10-2,-,-,TRBJ2-5,CATRGWGVGETQYF,TGCGCCACTCGAGGCTGGGGGGTGGGAGAGACCCAGTACTTC
TRBV12-3/TRBV12-4,-,-,TRBJ1-1,CASRRLGANEAFF,TGTGCCAGTCGTCGTTTGGGGGCTAATGAAGCTTTCTTT
TRBV18,-,TRBD1,TRBJ2-7,CASSPQGQRYEQYF,TGTGCCAGCTCACCCCAGGGACAGCGCTACGAGCAGTACTTC
TRBV28,-,-,TRBJ2-5,CASSPPIMAQYF,TGTGCCAGCAGTCCCCCAATCATGGCCCAGTACTTC
TRBV12-3/TRBV12-4,once,TRBD1,TRBJ1-2,CASSTRGQITF,TGTGCCAGCAGCACCCGGGGACAGATCACCTTC
TRBV10-3,once,-,TRBJ1-3,CAAVGSGNTIYF,TGTGCCGCAGTGGGCTCTGGAAACACCATATATTTT
TRBV11-2,-,-,TRBJ1-3,CASSLEVGGITGNTIYF,TGTGCCAGCAGCTTAGAGGTGGGGGGCATAACCGGAAACACCATATATTTT
TRBV19,-,-,TRBJ2-5,CASSMVLQETQYF,TGTGCCAGTAGTATGGTACTCCAAGAGACCCAGTACTTC
TRBV9,-,-,TRBJ2-3,CASSVGGSGPATQYF,TGTGCCAGCAGCGTCGGGGGTTCTGGCCCGGCTACGCAGTATTTT
TRBV5-1,-,TRBD2,TRBJ2-1,CASSDTSGSSYNEQFF,TGCGCCAGCAGCGATACTAGCGGAAGCTCCTACAATGAGCAGTTCTTC
TRBV29-1,once,-,TRBJ2-2,CSVVQTTGELFF,TGCAGCGTTGTGCAGACCACCGGGGAGCTGTTTTTT